The T cell receptor beta chain described here comes from a study of cytomegalovirus exposure and HLA in healthy donors. Study results and limitations: The authors judged a highly shared variant cluster likely a sequencing artifact. Available immune exposure information covered CMV serostatus only.

V was cut by 0 bases and J by 8 bases, with 14 bases left in between. Germline V gives CDR1 SGHDT, CDR2 YYEEEE. The CDR3 has 15 amino acids. Notes on this clone: Its antigen is undetermined.

PCR used 60 Vbeta primers and 13 Jbeta primers. Method: immunoSEQ multiplex PCR; TCRdb's copy keeps in-frame clones and lacks some. The sample lists about 130,000 clones; around 83% were seen once. This sequence was found in a woman between 18 and 29 years old in good health and CMV-seropositive. The source material was PBMCs. The V gene is TRBV5-6, the J gene TRBJ2-2, with D possibly being TRBD1 (5 bases). CDR3 coding DNA: TGTGCCAGCAGCTTGGCTCAGGGAATCTCGGGGGAGCTGTTTTTT. It is translated as CASSLAQGISGELFF.